These 8 T cell receptor beta chains share one sample of origin, sequenced in a study of cytomegalovirus exposure and HLA in healthy donors. Primers: 60 Vbeta forward and 13 Jbeta reverse. Some clones are missing from TCRdb's copy, which holds only in-frame ones; the method was immunoSEQ multiplex PCR. The sample yields about 130,000 clones, 60% to 80% seen once. Sequenced sample: PBMCs. The receptor source for this set is a woman in her fifties or sixties in good health and CMV-seronegative.

This clone has only one observation. The chain couples TRBV4-1 to TRBJ2-4; a possible D gene is TRBD2 (6 bases). The CDR3 has 19 residues. Per the germline V gene, CDR1 is MGHRA and CDR2 is YSYEKL. V was cut by 0 bases and J by 1 base, with 19 bases left in between. CDR3 coding DNA: TGCGCCAGCAGCCAAGATGGAGGGACCGGGGAAAAGGCCAAAAACATTCAGTACTTC. Its translation is CASSQDGGTGEKAKNIQYF.

J is TRBJ2-7 and V is TRBV7-9; perhaps TRBD2 as D (5 bases). The germline V and J ends were trimmed by 4 bases and 0 bases, with 7 bases remaining between them. Germline V gene data show CDR1 as SEHNR and CDR2 as FQNEAQ (reference sequence). This CDR3 has 13 amino acids. The CDR3 spells CASSSGNSYEQYF. CDR3 sequence (DNA): TGTGCCAGCAGCTCCGGGAACTCCTACGAGCAGTACTTC.

The V call is TRBV30, the J call TRBJ1-6; no definite D call. Germline CDR1 GTSNPN, CDR2 SVGIG (reference sequence). The CDR3 is made up of 14 amino acids. The V end was cut by 2 bases, the J end by 10 bases, with 15 bases between. This chain's CDR3 is CAWSLTGVGSPLHF. The CDR3 nucleotides read TGTGCCTGGAGTCTGACGGGAGTAGGGTCACCCCTCCACTTT. The whole variable domain, remainder taken from reference TRBV30 and TRBJ1-6, is SQTIHQWPATLVQPVGSPLSLECTVEGTSNPNLYWYRQAAGRGLQLLFYSVGIGQISSEVPQNLSASRPQDRQFILSSKKLLLSDSGFYLCAWSLTGVGSPLHFGNGTRLTVT.

V gene TRBV4-1 combines with J gene TRBJ2-7, with 8 bases matching TRBD2. The germline CDR1 and CDR2 sequences are MGHRA and YSYEKL. The V gene end was trimmed by 6 bases and the J gene end by 5 bases; junction bases not matched to a gene: 9. The CDR3 consists of 14 residues. In DNA form, the CDR3 reads TGCGCCAGCAGGCCGGGACTAGTGGGCCACGAGCAGTACTTC. Translated, it gives CASRPGLVGHEQYF.

The chain has TRBV12-2 and TRBJ2-1; the table's D gene call, TRBD1, was not cross checked with the DNA. TRBV12-2 is a listed pseudogene. This CDR3 is 16 amino acids long. CDR3 nucleotides: TGTGCAAGTCGCCGAACGGACAGGGACTCCTACAATGAGCAGTTCTTC. Protein product: CASRRTDRDSYNEQFF.

This rearrangement joins TRBV4-1 to TRBJ1-2; 7 nucleotides align to TRBD1. The V and J ends lost 1 base and 2 bases, in that order; junction bases with no gene match: 10. Germline values: CDR1 MGHRA, CDR2 YSYEKL. This CDR3 has 17 residues. The CDR3 loop reads CASSQAPLGGKNYGYTF. The CDR3 DNA reads TGCGCCAGCAGCCAAGCCCCGTTAGGGGGCAAAAACTATGGCTACACCTTC.

This chain uses TRBV4-2 with TRBJ2-7, with 11 nucleotides matching TRBD2. With 2 bases clipped from V and 4 bases from J, the junction kept 7 bases outside the gene matches. This CDR3 spans 16 amino acids. The germline CDR1 and CDR2 sequences are LGHNA and YNFKEQ. CDR3 in amino acids: CASSQLIGTSGYEQYF. Written as DNA, the CDR3 is TGTGCCAGCAGCCAACTTATTGGGACTAGCGGATACGAGCAGTACTTC.

This clone was counted only a few times. The chain links TRBV15 to TRBJ1-4; 8 bases match TRBD1. Losses at the gene ends were 6 bases for V and 0 bases for J; bases not matched to a gene: 3. Germline V gene data show CDR1 as LNHNV and CDR2 as YYDKDF (reference sequence). This CDR3 contains 15 residues. The CDR3 sequence is CATRDRDPTNEKLFF. The CDR3 DNA sequence: TGTGCCACCAGGGACAGGGACCCAACTAATGAAAAACTGTTTTTT.